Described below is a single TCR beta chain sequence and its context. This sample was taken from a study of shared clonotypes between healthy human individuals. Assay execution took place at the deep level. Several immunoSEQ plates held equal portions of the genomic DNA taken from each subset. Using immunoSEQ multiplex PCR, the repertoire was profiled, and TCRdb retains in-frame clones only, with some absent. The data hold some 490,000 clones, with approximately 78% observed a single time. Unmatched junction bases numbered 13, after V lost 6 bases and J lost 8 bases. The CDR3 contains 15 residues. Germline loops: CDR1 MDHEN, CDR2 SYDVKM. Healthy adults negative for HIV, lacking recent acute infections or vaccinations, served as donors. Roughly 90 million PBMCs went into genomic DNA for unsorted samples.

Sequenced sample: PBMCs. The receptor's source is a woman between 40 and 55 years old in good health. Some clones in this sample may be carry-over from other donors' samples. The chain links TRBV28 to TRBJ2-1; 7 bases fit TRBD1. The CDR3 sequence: CASSSDDRAVDEQFF. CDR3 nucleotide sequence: TGTGCCAGCAGCTCCGACGACAGGGCGGTCGATGAGCAGTTCTTC.